Shown below are 3 T cell receptor beta chains from a single sample sequenced in a study of OX40 agonist ivuxolimab in advanced cancers. TCRdb's table, derived via immunoSEQ multiplex PCR, lists solely in-frame clones and lacks some. The data show some 11,000 clones, around nine tenths seen once. The source material was CD4+ or CD8+ T cells sorted from blood, sampled in a trial of the OX40 agonist ivuxolimab. The receptor source for this set is an adult with an advanced solid tumor such as melanoma, head and neck, liver or kidney cancer.

There are a few counts of this clone. The chain employs TRBV9 and TRBJ1-4; D is possibly TRBD1 (5 bases). V lost 0 bases and J lost 8, with 11 bases in between. The CDR3 spans 14 residues. The germline V gene encodes CDR1 SGDLS and CDR2 YYNGEE. DNA for the CDR3: TGTGCCAGCAGCGTAGGATCTCGGGGGGAAAAACTGTTTTTT. It codes for CASSVGSRGEKLFF.

The V gene is TRBV5-6, the J gene TRBJ2-3; TRBD1 matches at 8 bases. The germline CDR1 and CDR2 sequences are SGHDT and YYEEEE. V trimming: 2 bases; J trimming: 4 bases; junction bases outside the gene matches: 6. This CDR3 contains 15 residues. In DNA form, the CDR3 reads TGTGCCAGCAGCTTCGGGGCAGGGGGCGCAGATACGCAGTATTTT. Its translation is CASSFGAGGADTQYF.

The chain links TRBV7-9 to TRBJ2-5, with D possibly being TRBD1 or TRBD2 (5 bases each). This CDR3 has 16 residues. Looked up from germline, CDR1 is SEHNR and CDR2 is FQNEAQ (reference sequence). V gave up 5 bases and J gave up 5 bases, with 21 bases separating them. The CDR3 is CASSPRDGREYETQYF. CDR3 nucleotides: TGTGCCAGCAGCCCCCGGGACGGTCGGGAATACGAGACCCAGTACTTC.